Each of the 15 T cell receptor beta chains below was sequenced from the same sample in a study of blood T cell repertoires in COVID-19. Produced via immunoSEQ multiplex PCR; TCRdb's table is partial and in-frame only. Among roughly 39,000 clones listed, 85% to 90% were seen once. Sequenced sample: peripheral blood. These receptors were taken from a man aged 30 to 45 with active or convalescent COVID-19.

V usage is TRBV25-1 and J usage is TRBJ2-2; TRBD2 agrees at 7 bases. The CDR3 is 14 amino acids. The ends lost 8 bases at V and 2 bases at J; junction bases unmatched: 5. The germline V gene encodes CDR1 MGHDK and CDR2 SYGVNS. CDR3 loop: CASVGRANTGELFF. CDR3 in DNA: TGTGCCAGCGTGGGGAGGGCAAACACCGGGGAGCTGTTTTTT.

This chain joins TRBV12-5 and TRBJ2-1; 11 bases are a match to TRBD2. After removal of 2 bases from V and 9 bases from J, the junction contained 3 bases not matched to a gene. From germline, CDR1 is LGHNT and CDR2 FRNRAP. The CDR3 extends over 14 amino acids. CDR3 sequence (DNA): TGTGCTAGTGGTTTGAGTAGCGGGGGGGTTGAGCAGTTCTTC. Translation: CASGLSSGGVEQFF.

This chain links TRBV5-1 with TRBJ2-2; D may be TRBD1 (5 bases). Trimming pared 0 bases from V and 4 bases from J, leaving 13 bases between. Per the germline V gene, CDR1 is SGHRS and CDR2 is YFSETQ. The CDR3 spans 16 residues. CDR3 protein: CASSLGWGGGTGELFF. CDR3 nucleotides: TGCGCCAGCAGCTTGGGGTGGGGCGGTGGCACCGGGGAGCTGTTTTTT.

The gene calls are TRBV27 and TRBJ2-1, with D possibly TRBD1 on 6 matching bases. The CDR3 spans 15 residues. From germline, CDR1 is MNHEY and CDR2 SMNVEV (reference sequence). Trimming shortened V by 5 bases and J by 0 bases, and 11 bases separated the two germline ends. The CDR3 region is CASSTWTASYNEQFF. The CDR3 DNA is TGTGCCAGCAGTACATGGACAGCCTCCTACAATGAGCAGTTCTTC.

The J gene is TRBJ2-3, the V gene TRBV7-9; 7 positions match TRBD1. Germline CDR1 is SEHNR and CDR2 is FQNEAQ (reference sequence). The CDR3 covers 15 residues. V was clipped by 6 bases and J by 4 bases; unmatched bases: 10. The CDR3 nucleotides are TGTGCCAGCAGGCCACAGGGGTTGTGGTCAGATACGCAGTATTTT. Amino acids: CASRPQGLWSDTQYF.

V is TRBV14 and J is TRBJ2-3, with 10 bases that match TRBD2. The CDR3 totals 16 residues. With 2 bases clipped from V and 5 bases from J, the junction kept 7 bases outside the gene matches. Germline V lookup: CDR1 SGHDN, CDR2 FVKESK. Here the CDR3 reads CASSQSGGGHRDTQYF. CDR3 coding DNA: TGTGCCAGCAGCCAAAGCGGGGGGGGCCATAGAGATACGCAGTATTTT.

The chain combines TRBV7-3 with TRBJ1-1; D ambiguous. Germline V gene lookup returns CDR1 SGHTA and CDR2 FQGTGA. The CDR3 extends over 13 amino acids. Trimming removed 0 bases at V and 1 base at J, with 3 bases between. This chain's CDR3 is CASSLTRNTEAFF. The CDR3 coding sequence is TGTGCCAGCAGCTTAACGCGGAACACTGAAGCTTTCTTT.

This sequence joins TRBV5-4 and TRBJ1-2, with D tentatively TRBD1 (6 bases). V gave up 0 bases and J gave up 3 bases, with 15 bases separating them. The CDR3 consists of 16 residues. CDR1 and CDR2 from the germline V gene are SGHNT and YYREEE (reference sequence). CDR3 sequence (DNA): TGTGCCAGCAGCTTGGGGATACAGGGAGGGGACTATGGCTACACCTTC. Translating gives CASSLGIQGGDYGYTF.

The rearrangement links TRBV5-5 to TRBJ2-1; D is uncertain. This CDR3 has 12 residues. Trimming removed 0 bases from V and 9 bases from J, with 7 bases in between. Germline-derived CDR1 and CDR2 are SGHKS and YYEKEE (reference sequence). CDR3 nucleotide sequence: TGTGCCAGCAGCTTGGCTCTAGTTGAGCAGTTCTTC. It encodes CASSLALVEQFF.

The V gene is TRBV5-3, the J gene TRBJ1-3; D is unresolved. TRBV5-3 is an ORF, with its function uncertain. The CDR3 is 12 amino acids. V lost 2 bases to trimming and J lost 8 bases, with 8 bases between them. CDR3 protein: CARSFSGDTIYF. The DNA of the CDR3 is TGTGCCAGAAGCTTCTCCGGGGACACCATATATTTT.

The rearrangement joins TRBV6-2 or TRBV6-3 to TRBJ1-1; D is unclear. This CDR3 region has 13 residues. Trimming removed 5 bases from V and 5 bases from J, with 12 bases in between. Germline V gives CDR1 MNHEY, CDR2 SVGEGT. This CDR3 is CASSRSEWTEAFF. CDR3 bases: TGTGCCAGCAGTCGCAGTGAATGGACTGAAGCTTTCTTT.

The J gene is TRBJ2-1, the V gene TRBV29-1, with 8 bases identical to TRBD2. The V gene end was trimmed by 4 bases and the J gene end by 7 bases; junction bases not matched to a gene: 9. The length of the CDR3 is 14 residues. Per the germline V gene, CDR1 is SQVTM and CDR2 is ANQGSEA. CDR3 coding DNA: TGCAGCGTTGTGGGACTAGATTCCCAGAATGAGCAGTTCTTC. Protein: CSVVGLDSQNEQFF.

The chain carries TRBV5-8 and TRBJ1-1; a possible D gene is TRBD1 (5 bases). The CDR3 is 14 amino acids. Germline-derived CDR1 and CDR2 are SGHTS and YDEGEE. V was cut by 6 bases and J by 1 base, with 13 bases left in between. The CDR3 here is CASTLTRANTEAFF. Here the CDR3 DNA reads TGTGCCAGCACCCTAACCAGGGCGAACACTGAAGCTTTCTTT. Full variable domain (missing parts from reference TRBV5-8 and TRBJ1-1): EAGVTQSPTHLIKTRGQQATLRCSPISGHTSVYWYQQALGLGLQFLLWYDEGEERNRGNFPPRFSGRQFPNYSSELNVNALELEDSALYLCASTLTRANTEAFFGQGTRLTVV.

The rearrangement uses TRBV7-3 and TRBJ2-3; D is unresolved. Germline CDR1 reads SGHTA; CDR2 reads FQGTGA. The CDR3 spans 15 residues. V was cut by 5 bases and J by 0 bases, with 12 bases left in between. CDR3 loop: CASSPSALSTDTQYF. The CDR3 DNA follows: TGTGCCAGCAGCCCCTCAGCACTAAGCACAGATACGCAGTATTTT.

The chain is built from TRBV11-3 and TRBJ1-6; 8 bases are shared with TRBD1. Germline V CDR1 and CDR2: SGHNT, YENEEA. The CDR3 runs to 18 residues. The J segment lost 6 bases and the V segment lost 4 bases, leaving 14 bases of the junction unmatched. CDR3 nucleotides: TGTGCCAGCAGCTCCCATACCCTGGACAGGGTCCTTAATTCACCCCTCCACTTT. Translated: CASSSHTLDRVLNSPLHF.